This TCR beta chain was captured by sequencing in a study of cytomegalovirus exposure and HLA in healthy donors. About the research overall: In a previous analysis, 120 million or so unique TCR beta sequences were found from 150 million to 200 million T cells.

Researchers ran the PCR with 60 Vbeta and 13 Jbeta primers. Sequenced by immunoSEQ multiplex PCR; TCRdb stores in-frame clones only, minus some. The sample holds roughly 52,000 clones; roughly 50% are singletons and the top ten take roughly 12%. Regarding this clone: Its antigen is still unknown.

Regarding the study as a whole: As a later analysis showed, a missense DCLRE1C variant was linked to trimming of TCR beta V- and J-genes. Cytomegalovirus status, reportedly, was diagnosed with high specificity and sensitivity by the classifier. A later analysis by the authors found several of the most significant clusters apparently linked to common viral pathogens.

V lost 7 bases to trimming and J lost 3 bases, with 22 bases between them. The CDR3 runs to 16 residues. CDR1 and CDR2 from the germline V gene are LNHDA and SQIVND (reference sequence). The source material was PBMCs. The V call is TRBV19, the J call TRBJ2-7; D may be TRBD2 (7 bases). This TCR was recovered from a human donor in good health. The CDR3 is CASTAGGAGANYEQYF. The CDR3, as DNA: TGTGCCAGTACCGCTGGGGGGGCAGGGGCAAACTACGAGCAGTACTTC.